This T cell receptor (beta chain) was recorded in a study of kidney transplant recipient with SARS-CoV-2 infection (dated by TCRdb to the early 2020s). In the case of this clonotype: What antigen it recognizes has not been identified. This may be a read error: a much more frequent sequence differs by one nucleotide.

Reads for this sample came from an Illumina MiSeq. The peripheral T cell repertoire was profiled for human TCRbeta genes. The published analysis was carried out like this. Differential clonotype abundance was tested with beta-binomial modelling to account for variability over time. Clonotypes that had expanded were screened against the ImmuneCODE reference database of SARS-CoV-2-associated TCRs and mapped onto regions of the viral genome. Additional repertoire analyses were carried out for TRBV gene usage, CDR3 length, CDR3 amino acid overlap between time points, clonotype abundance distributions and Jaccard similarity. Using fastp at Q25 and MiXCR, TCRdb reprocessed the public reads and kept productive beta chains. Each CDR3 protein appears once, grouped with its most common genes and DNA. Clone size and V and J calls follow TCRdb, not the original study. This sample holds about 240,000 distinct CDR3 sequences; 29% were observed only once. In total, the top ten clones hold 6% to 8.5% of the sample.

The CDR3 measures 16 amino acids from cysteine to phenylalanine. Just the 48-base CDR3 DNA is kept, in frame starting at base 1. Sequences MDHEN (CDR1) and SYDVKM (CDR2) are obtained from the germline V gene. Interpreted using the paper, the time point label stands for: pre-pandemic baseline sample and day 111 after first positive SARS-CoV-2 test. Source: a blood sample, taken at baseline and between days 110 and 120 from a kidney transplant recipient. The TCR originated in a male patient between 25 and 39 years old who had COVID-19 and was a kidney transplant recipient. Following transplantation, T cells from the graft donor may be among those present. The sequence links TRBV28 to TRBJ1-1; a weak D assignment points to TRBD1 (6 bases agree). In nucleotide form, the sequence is TGTACCAGCAGTTTACCCCTAGGCGGCCAGGGGACTGAAGCTTTCTTT. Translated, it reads CTSSLPLGGQGTEAFF.